The source of this TCR beta chain is a study of beta chain features in type 1 diabetes. A word on this clone: No antigen is known for it.

Study findings and constraints: Shortening of TCRB CDR3s, moderate but significant, appeared in all four CD4+ subsets of Type 1 diabetes patients. Naive, central memory and regulatory TCRB repertoires appeared more similar among patients than healthy donors.

Germline CDR1 LGHNA, CDR2 YSLEER. The CDR3 runs 13 residues. The V gene lost 4 bases and the J gene lost 10 bases, with 16 bases spanning the gap. Since all of the isolated RNA was reverse transcribed, expressed TCRB transcripts were what got sequenced. Clones were sequenced by immunoSEQ multiplex PCR, and TCRdb holds only the in-frame ones, with some missing. The repertoire holds some 350,000 clones, with 13% as singletons. The TCR sequence derives from a woman younger than 35 with type 1 diabetes. This chain links TRBV4-3 with TRBJ1-1; D might be TRBD1 (5 bases). The sample was naive CD4+ T cells from blood. CDR3 DNA: TGCGCCAGCAGCCCTCAAATACAGGACCCAGCTTTCTTT. Residues: CASSPQIQDPAFF.